This T cell receptor beta chain was observed in a study of graft-versus-host responses after intestinal transplantation. The CDR3 covers 14 residues. Germline V gene sequence: CDR1 SQVTM, CDR2 ANQGSEA. The V segment lost 3 bases and the J segment 2 bases; nucleotides outside the gene matches: 5. Regarding this clone: Its specificity is unknown.

Libraries were prepared by immunoSEQ multiplex PCR; TCRdb keeps only in-frame clonotypes and omits some of them. Of about 89,000 clones in the sample, about 92% were seen once. V usage is TRBV29-1 and J usage is TRBJ2-7, with 9 bases fitting TRBD1. This TCR was recovered from a human donor who received an intestinal transplant. Sequenced material: unstimulated CD8+ T cells sorted from spleen or lymph node cells, taken before intestinal transplant. The CDR3 bases are TGCAGCGTTGATACCGGGACAGGGACCTACGAGCAGTACTTC. The encoded protein is CSVDTGTGTYEQYF.